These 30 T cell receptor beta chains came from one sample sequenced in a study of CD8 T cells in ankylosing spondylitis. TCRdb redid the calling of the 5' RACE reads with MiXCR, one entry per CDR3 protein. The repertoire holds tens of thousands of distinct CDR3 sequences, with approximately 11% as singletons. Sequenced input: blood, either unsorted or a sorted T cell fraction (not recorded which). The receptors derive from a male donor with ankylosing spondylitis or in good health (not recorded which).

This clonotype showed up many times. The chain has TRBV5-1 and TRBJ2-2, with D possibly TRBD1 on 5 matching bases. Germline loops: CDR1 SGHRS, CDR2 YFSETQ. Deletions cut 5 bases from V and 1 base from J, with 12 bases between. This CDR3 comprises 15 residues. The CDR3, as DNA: TGCGCCAGCAGGGCGGCTACAGGGAACACCGGGGAGCTGTTTTTT. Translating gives CASRAATGNTGELFF.

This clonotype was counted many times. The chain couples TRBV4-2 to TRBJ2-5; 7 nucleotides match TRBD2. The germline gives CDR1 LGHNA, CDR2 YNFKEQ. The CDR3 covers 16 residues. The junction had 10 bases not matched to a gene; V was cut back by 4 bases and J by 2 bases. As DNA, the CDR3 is TGTGCCAGCAGCCGAGACCCCAGCGGGGCACAAGAGACCCAGTACTTC. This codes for CASSRDPSGAQETQYF.

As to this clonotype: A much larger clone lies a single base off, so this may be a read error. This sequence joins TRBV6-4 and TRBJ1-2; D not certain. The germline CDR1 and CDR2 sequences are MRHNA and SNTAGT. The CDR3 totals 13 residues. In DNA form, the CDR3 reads TGTGCCAGCAGTGAGGGCCCCCTGACGAGCTACGCCTTC. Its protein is CASSEGPLTSYAF.

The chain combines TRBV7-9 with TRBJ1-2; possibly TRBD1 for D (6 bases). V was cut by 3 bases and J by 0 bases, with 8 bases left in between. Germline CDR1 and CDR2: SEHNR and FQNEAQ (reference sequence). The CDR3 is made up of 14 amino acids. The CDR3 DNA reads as TGTGCCAGCAGCTTGTCAGGGGCTAACTATGGCTACACCTTC. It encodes CASSLSGANYGYTF.

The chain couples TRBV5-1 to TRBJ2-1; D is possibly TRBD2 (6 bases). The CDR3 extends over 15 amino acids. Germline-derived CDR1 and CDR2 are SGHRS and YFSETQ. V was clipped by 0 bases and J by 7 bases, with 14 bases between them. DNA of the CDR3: TGCGCCAGCAGCTTGGCGGGAGACCCTTGGAATGAGCAGTTCTTC. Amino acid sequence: CASSLAGDPWNEQFF.

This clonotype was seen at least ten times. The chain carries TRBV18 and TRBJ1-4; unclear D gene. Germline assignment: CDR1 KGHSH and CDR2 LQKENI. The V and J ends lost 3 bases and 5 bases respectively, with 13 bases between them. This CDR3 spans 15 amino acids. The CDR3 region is CASSPVEGFNEKLFF. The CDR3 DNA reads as TGTGCCAGCTCACCGGTGGAGGGTTTCAATGAAAAACTGTTTTTT.

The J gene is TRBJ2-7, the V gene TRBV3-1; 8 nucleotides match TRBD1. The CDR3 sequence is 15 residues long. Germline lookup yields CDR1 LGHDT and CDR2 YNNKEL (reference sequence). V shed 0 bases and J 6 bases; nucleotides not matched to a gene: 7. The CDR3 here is CASSQDATGVREQYF. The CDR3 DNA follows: TGTGCCAGCAGCCAAGATGCGACAGGGGTTCGCGAGCAGTACTTC.

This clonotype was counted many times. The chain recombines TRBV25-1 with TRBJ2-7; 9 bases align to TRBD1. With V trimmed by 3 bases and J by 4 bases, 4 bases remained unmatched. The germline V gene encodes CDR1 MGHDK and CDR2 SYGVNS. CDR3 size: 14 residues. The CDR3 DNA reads TGTGCCAGCAGTGAGACAGGGGGATTGTACGAGCAGTACTTC. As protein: CASSETGGLYEQYF.

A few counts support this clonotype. As DNA, the CDR3 is TGTGCCACCAGTGATGCGGTGGGTTATGGCTACACCTTC. Its protein product is CATSDAVGYGYTF. The chain employs TRBV24-1 and TRBJ1-2; D gene uncertain. Germline V gene data show CDR1 as KGHDR and CDR2 as SFDVKD. The CDR3 runs to 13 residues. V lost 3 bases and J 5 bases, leaving 9 bases between the germline ends.

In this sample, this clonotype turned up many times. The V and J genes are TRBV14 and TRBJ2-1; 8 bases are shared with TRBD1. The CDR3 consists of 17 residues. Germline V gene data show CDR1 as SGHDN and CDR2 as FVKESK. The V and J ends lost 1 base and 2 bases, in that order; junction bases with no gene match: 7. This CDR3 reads CASSQVQGAQAYNEQFF. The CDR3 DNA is TGTGCCAGCAGCCAAGTCCAGGGGGCCCAGGCCTACAATGAGCAGTTCTTC.

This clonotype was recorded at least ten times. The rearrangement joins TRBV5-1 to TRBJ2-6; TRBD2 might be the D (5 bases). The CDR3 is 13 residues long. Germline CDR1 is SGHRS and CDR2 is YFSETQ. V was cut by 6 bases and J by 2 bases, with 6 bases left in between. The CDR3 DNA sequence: TGCGCCAGCACCGGGACTGGGGCCAACGTCCTGACTTTC. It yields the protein CASTGTGANVLTF.

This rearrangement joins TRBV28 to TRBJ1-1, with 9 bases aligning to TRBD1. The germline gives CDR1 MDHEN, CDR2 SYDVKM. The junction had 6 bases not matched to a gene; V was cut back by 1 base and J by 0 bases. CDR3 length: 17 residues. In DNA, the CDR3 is TGTGCCAGCAGTTTATCGAGGGACAGGGCTCTGAACACTGAAGCTTTCTTT. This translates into CASSLSRDRALNTEAFF.

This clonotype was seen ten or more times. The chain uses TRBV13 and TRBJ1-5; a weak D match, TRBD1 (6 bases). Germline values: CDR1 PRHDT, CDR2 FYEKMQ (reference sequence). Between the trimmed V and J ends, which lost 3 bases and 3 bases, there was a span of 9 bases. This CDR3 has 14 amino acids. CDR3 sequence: CASSFRDNNQPQHF. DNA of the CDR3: TGTGCCAGCAGCTTCCGGGACAACAATCAGCCCCAGCATTTT.

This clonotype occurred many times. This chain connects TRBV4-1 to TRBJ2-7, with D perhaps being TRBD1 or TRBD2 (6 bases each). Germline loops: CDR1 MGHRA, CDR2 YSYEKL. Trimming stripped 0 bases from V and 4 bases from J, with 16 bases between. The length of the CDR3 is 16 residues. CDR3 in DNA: TGCGCCAGCAGCCAAGATGCACGGGGGCTTGGTTACGAGCAGTACTTC. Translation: CASSQDARGLGYEQYF.

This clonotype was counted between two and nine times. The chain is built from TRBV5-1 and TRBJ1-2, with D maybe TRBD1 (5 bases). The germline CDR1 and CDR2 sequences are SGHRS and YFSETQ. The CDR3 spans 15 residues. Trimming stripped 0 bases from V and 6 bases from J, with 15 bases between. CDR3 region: CASSLGGRPSDGYTF. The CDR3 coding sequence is TGCGCCAGCAGCTTGGGGGGCAGGCCTTCTGATGGCTACACCTTC. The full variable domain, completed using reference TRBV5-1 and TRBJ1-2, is KAGVTQTPRYLIKTRGQQVTLSCSPISGHRSVSWYQQTPGQGLQFLFEYFSETQRNKGNFPGRFSGRQFSNSRSEMNVSTLELGDSALYLCASSLGGRPSDGYTFGSGTRLTVV.

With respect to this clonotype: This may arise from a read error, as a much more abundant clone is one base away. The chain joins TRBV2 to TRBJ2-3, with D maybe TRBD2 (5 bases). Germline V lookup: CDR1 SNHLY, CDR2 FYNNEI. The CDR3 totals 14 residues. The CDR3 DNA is TGTGTCAGCAGATCCCCGGAGGATGGAGATACGCAGTATTTT. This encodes CVSRSPEDGDTQYF.

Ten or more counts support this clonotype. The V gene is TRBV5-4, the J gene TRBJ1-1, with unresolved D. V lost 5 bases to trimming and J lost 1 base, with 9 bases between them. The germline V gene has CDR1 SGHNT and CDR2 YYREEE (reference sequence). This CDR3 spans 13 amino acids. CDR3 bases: TGTGCCAGCAGACCCAGTGGGAACACTGAAGCTTTCTTT. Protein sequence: CASRPSGNTEAFF.

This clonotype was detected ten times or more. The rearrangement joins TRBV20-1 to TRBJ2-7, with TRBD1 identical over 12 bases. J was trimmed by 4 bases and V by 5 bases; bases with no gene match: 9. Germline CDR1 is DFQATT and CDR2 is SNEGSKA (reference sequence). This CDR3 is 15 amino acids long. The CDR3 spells CSASPGTGGRYEQYF. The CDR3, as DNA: TGCAGTGCTTCACCCGGGACAGGGGGCAGGTACGAGCAGTACTTC.

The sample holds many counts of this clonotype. CDR3 DNA sequence: TGTGCCAGCAGTTTAGCGGTTGGAGGAAACACCATATATTTT. It is translated as CASSLAVGGNTIYF. This rearrangement joins TRBV12-3 or TRBV12-4 to TRBJ1-3; no definite D call. Trimming took off 0 bases at V and 4 bases at J, with 7 bases between the two ends. CDR3 length equals 14 residues.

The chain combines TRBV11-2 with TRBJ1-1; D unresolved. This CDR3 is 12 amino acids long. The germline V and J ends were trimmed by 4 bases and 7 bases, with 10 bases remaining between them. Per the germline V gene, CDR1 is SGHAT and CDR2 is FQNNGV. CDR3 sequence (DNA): TGTGCCAGCAGCTCTCAGCCTAATGAAGCTTTCTTT. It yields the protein CASSSQPNEAFF.

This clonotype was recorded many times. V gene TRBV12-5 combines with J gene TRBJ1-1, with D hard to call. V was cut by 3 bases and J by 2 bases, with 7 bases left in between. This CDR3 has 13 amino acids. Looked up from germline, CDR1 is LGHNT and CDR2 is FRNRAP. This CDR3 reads CASGFTANTEAFF. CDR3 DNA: TGTGCTAGTGGTTTTACAGCTAACACTGAAGCTTTCTTT.

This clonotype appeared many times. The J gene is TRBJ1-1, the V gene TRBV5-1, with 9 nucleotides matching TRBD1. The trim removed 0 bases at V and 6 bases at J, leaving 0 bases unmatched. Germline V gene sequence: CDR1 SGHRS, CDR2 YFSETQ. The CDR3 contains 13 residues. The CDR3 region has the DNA TGCGCCAGCAGCTTGGGACAGGGGGCTGAAGCTTTCTTT. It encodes CASSLGQGAEAFF. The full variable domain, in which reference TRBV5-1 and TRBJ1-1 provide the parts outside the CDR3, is KAGVTQTPRYLIKTRGQQVTLSCSPISGHRSVSWYQQTPGQGLQFLFEYFSETQRNKGNFPGRFSGRQFSNSRSEMNVSTLELGDSALYLCASSLGQGAEAFFGQGTRLTVV.

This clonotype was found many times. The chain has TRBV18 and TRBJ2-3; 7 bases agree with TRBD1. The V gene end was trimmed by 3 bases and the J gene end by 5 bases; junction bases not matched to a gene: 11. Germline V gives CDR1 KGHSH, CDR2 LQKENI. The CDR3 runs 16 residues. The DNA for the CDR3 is TGTGCCAGCTCACCGGAAGTTTACAGGGGAAGAGATACGCAGTATTTT. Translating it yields CASSPEVYRGRDTQYF.

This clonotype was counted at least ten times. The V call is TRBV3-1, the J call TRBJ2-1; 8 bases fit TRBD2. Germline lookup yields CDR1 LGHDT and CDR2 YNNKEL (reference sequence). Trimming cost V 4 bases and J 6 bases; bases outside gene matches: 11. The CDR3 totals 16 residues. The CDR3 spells CASSPIGGGSLNEQFF. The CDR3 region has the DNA TGTGCCAGCAGCCCGATCGGGGGGGGCTCTCTCAATGAGCAGTTCTTC.

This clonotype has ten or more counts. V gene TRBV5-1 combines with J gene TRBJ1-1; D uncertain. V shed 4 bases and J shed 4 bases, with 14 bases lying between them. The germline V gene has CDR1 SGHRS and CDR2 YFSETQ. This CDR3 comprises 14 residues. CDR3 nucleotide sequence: TGCGCCAGCAGCCGCGAGTCGGTGGTCACTGAAGCTTTCTTT. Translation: CASSRESVVTEAFF. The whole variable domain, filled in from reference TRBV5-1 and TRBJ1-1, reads KAGVTQTPRYLIKTRGQQVTLSCSPISGHRSVSWYQQTPGQGLQFLFEYFSETQRNKGNFPGRFSGRQFSNSRSEMNVSTLELGDSALYLCASSRESVVTEAFFGQGTRLTVV.

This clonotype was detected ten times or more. CDR3 nucleotide sequence: TGCAGTGCCAGGGGACAGAACACCGGGGAGCTGTTTTTT. Its translation: CSARGQNTGELFF. This chain links TRBV20-1 with TRBJ2-2, with D tentatively TRBD1 (6 bases). The CDR3 is made up of 13 amino acids. Germline CDR1 DFQATT, CDR2 SNEGSKA (reference sequence). Trimming pared 6 bases from V and 1 base from J, leaving 9 bases between.

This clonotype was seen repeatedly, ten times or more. The CDR3 DNA is TGCAGTGCCACCGCCGCGGCAACTGGAAACACCATATATTTT. It encodes CSATAAATGNTIYF. V is TRBV20-1 and J is TRBJ1-3; D remains unclear. Trimming removed 6 bases from V and 2 bases from J, with 14 bases in between. The CDR3 covers 14 residues. The germline CDR1 and CDR2 sequences are DFQATT and SNEGSKA (reference sequence).

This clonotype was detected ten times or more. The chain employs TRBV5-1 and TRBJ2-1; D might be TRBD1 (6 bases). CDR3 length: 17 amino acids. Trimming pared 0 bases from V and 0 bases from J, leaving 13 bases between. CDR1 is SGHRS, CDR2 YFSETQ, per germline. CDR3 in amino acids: CASSLVMGQNSYNEQFF. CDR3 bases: TGCGCCAGCAGCTTGGTCATGGGACAAAACTCCTACAATGAGCAGTTCTTC.

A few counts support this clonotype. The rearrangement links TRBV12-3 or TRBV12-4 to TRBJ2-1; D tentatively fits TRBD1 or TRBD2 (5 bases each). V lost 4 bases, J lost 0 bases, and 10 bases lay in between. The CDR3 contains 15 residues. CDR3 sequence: CASSSGRNSYNEQFF. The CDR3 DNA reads TGTGCCAGCAGTTCGGGACGAAACTCCTACAATGAGCAGTTCTTC.

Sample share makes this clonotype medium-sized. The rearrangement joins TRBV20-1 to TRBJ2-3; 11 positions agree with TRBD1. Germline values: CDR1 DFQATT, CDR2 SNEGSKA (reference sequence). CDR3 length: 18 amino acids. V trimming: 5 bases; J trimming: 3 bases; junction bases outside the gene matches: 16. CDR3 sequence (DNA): TGCAGTGCTCCACGCGTGACGGGACAGGGGGGTTGGACAGATACGCAGTATTTT. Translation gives CSAPRVTGQGGWTDTQYF.